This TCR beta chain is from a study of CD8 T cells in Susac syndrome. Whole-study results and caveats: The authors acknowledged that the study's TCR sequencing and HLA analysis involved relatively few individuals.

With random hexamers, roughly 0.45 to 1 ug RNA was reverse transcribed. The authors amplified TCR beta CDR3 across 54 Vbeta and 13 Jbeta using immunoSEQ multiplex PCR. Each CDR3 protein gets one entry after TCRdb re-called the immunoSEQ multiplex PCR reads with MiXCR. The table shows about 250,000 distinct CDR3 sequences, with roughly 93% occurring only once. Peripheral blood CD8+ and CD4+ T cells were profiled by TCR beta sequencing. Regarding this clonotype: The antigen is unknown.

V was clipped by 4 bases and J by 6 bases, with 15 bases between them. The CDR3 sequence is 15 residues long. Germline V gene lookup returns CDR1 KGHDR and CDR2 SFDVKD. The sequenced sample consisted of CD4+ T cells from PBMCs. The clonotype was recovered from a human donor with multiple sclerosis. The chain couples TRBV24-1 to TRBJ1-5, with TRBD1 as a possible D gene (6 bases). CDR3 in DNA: TGTGCCACCAGTGACAGGGGCGGCAGGGGTCAGCCCCAGCATTTT. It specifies CATSDRGGRGQPQHF.